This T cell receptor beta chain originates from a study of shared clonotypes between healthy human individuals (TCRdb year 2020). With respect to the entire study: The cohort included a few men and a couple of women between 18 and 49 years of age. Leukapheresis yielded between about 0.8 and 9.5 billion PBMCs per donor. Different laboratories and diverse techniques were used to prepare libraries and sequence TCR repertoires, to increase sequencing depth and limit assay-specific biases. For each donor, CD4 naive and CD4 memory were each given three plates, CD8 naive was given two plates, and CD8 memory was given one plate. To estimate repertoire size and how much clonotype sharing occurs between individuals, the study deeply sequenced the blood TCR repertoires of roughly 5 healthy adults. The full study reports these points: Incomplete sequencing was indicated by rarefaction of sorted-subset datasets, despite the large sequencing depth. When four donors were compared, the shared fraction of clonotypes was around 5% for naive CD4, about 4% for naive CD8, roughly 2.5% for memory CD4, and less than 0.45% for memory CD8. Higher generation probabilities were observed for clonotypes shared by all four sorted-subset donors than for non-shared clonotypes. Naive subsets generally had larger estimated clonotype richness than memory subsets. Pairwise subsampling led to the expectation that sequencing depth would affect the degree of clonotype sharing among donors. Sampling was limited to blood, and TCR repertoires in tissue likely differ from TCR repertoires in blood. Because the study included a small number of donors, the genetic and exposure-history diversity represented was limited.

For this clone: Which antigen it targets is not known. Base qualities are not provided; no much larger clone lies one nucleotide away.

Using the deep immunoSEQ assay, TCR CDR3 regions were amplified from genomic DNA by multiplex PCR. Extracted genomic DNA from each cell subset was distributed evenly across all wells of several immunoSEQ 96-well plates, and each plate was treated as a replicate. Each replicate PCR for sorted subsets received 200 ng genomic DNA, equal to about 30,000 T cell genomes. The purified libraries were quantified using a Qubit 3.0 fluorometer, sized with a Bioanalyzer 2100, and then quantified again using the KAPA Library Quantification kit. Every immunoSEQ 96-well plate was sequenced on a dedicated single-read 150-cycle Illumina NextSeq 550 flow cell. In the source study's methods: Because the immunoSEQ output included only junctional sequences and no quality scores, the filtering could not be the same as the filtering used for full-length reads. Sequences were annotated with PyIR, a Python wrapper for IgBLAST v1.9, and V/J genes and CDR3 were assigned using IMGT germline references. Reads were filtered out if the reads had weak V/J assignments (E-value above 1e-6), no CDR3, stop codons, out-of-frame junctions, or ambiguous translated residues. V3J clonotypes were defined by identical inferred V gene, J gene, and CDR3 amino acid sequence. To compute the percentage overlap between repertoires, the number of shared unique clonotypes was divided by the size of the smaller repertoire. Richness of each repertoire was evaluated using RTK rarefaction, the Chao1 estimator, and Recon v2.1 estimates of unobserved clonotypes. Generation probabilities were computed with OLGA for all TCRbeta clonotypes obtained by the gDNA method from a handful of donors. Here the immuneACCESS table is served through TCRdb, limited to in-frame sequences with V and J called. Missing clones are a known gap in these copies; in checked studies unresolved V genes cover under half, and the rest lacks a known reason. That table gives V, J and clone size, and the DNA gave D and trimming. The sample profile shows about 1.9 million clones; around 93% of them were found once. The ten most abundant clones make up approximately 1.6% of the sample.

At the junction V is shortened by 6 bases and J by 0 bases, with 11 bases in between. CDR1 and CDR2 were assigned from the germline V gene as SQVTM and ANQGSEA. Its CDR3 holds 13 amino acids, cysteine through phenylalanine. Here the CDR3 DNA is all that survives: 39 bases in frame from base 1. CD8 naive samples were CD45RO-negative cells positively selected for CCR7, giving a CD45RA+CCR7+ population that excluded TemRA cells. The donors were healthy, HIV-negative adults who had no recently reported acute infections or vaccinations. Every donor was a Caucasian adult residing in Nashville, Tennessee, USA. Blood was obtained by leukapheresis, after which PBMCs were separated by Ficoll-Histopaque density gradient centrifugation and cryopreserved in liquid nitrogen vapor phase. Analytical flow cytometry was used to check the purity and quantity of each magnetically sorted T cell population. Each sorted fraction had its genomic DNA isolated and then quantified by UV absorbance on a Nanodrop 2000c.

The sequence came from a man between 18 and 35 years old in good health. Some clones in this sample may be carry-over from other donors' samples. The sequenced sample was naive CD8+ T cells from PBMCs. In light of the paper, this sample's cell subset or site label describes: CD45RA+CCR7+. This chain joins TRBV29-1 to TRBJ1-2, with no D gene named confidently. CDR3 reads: CSVADRTNYGYTF. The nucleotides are TGCAGCGTGGCCGATCGGACTAACTATGGCTACACCTTC.